This is a list of T cell receptor beta chains from one sample in a study of regulatory T cells in long-lasting Graves disease. TCRdb fed the multiplex PCR reads into MiXCR, producing one record per CDR3 protein. The repertoire holds approximately 490,000 distinct CDR3 sequences, with around 15% as singletons. A further study also used this sample, focusing on T cells in Graves' hyperthyroidism and ophthalmopathy.

Sequenced here: peripheral blood mononuclear cells (PBMCs), sampled at new diagnosis, from a patient treated with antithyroid drugs. The receptors were sampled from a man aged 40-49 years with Graves disease. The CDR3 runs from the conserved cysteine through the conserved F or W. The D gene is left open where the match is weak. Only some rows state a clone size, as once, few, many or a class for expanded clones.

D gene,J gene,clone size,V gene,CDR3 protein,CDR3 DNA
NA,TRBJ1-2,NA,TRBV20-1,CSARASGATPRGGYTF,TGCAGTGCTAGAGCCTCGGGAGCGACCCCCCGGGGAGGCTACACCTTC
TRBD2,TRBJ2-5,many,TRBV5-1,CASSFVGLAGDWEETQYF,TGCGCCAGCAGCTTTGTCGGACTAGCGGGAGATTGGGAAGAGACCCAGTACTTC
NA,TRBJ1-5,many,TRBV2,CASSQTRTVNSNQPQHF,TGTGCCAGCAGTCAAACGAGGACAGTCAATAGCAATCAGCCCCAGCATTTT
TRBD2,TRBJ2-3,NA,TRBV6-4,CASSNSGSFDTQYF,TGTGCCAGCAGTAATAGCGGGAGTTTTGATACGCAGTATTTT
NA,TRBJ1-5,many,TRBV5-1,CASSSYPGVGQPQHF,TGCGCCAGCAGCTCCTACCCAGGGGTCGGCCAGCCCCAGCATTTT
NA,TRBJ2-2,NA,TRBV6-1,CASSEAGELPGELFF,TGTGCCAGCAGTGAAGCGGGGGAGTTACCCGGGGAGCTGTTTTTT
TRBD2,TRBJ2-7,many,TRBV12-3/TRBV12-4,CASSRRGVSREQYF,TGTGCCAGCTCGAGGCGGGGGGTTTCGCGCGAGCAGTACTTC
TRBD2,TRBJ2-7,NA,TRBV12-3/TRBV12-4,CASSLVLAGVLYEQYF,TGTGCCAGCAGTTTAGTACTAGCGGGAGTTTTGTACGAGCAGTACTTC
NA,TRBJ2-2,NA,TRBV9,CASSVEGPAGELFF,TGTGCCAGCAGCGTAGAGGGGCCTGCCGGGGAGCTGTTTTTT
TRBD2,TRBJ2-3,NA,TRBV24-1,CATSDPGGVRDTQYF,TGTGCCACCAGTGATCCGGGAGGGGTAAGAGATACGCAGTATTTT
NA,TRBJ2-1,many,TRBV24-1,CATSDHTVGHEQFF,TGTGCCACCAGTGACCATACCGTGGGCCATGAGCAGTTCTTC
NA,TRBJ1-4,many,TRBV5-1,CASSGPNEKLFF,TGCGCCAGCAGCGGACCAAATGAAAAACTGTTTTTT
NA,TRBJ2-3,many,TRBV30,CAWSVGGTDTQYF,TGTGCCTGGAGTGTAGGGGGCACAGATACGCAGTATTTT
NA,TRBJ1-2,many,TRBV30,CAWSGGYGYTF,TGTGCCTGGAGTGGCGGCTATGGCTACACCTTC
NA,TRBJ2-1,NA,TRBV30,CAWSGWRDEQFF,TGTGCCTGGAGCGGCTGGCGCGATGAGCAGTTCTTC
TRBD1,TRBJ2-1,NA,TRBV6-1,CASSITGTAEQFF,TGTGCCAGCAGCATAACCGGGACAGCCGAGCAGTTCTTC
NA,TRBJ1-2,NA,TRBV6-1,CASSETKESYGYTF,TGTGCCAGCAGTGAAACCAAGGAGAGCTATGGCTACACCTTC
NA,TRBJ2-5,many,TRBV28,CASSISGTQDGTQYF,TGTGCCAGCAGTATCTCCGGGACTCAAGACGGGACCCAGTACTTC
NA,TRBJ2-5,NA,TRBV15,CATSRRQTGLGETQYF,TGTGCCACCAGCAGACGACAGACAGGTTTGGGAGAGACCCAGTACTTC
NA,TRBJ1-4,NA,TRBV6-1,CASSRGGHEKLFF,TGTGCCAGCAGCCGAGGGGGGCACGAAAAACTGTTTTTT
TRBD1,TRBJ1-1,many,TRBV7-8,CASSFDRVISYTEAFF,TGTGCCAGCAGTTTTGACAGGGTAATATCATACACTGAAGCTTTCTTT
TRBD1,TRBJ1-1,NA,TRBV5-1,CASSKGQGWAEAFF,TGCGCCAGCAGCAAGGGACAGGGATGGGCTGAAGCTTTCTTT
NA,TRBJ2-1,many,TRBV28,CASSFMAGDYNEQFF,TGTGCCAGCAGTTTTATGGCAGGCGATTACAATGAGCAGTTCTTC
NA,TRBJ2-3,many,TRBV12-3/TRBV12-4,CASSLFASATDTQYF,TGTGCCAGCAGTTTGTTTGCGTCAGCCACAGATACGCAGTATTTT
NA,TRBJ1-2,few,TRBV28,CASSGTTPNYGYTF,TGTGCCAGCAGCGGGACCACCCCCAACTATGGCTACACCTTC
NA,TRBJ1-1,NA,TRBV6-2/TRBV6-3,CASSYSKAGYEAFF,TGTGCCAGCAGTTACTCGAAGGCAGGGTACGAAGCTTTCTTT
TRBD2,TRBJ2-1,many,TRBV30,CAWAATSGSYNEQFF,TGTGCCTGGGCAGCCACTAGCGGATCCTACAATGAGCAGTTCTTC
NA,TRBJ1-6,many,TRBV6-5,CASSYVRVGLISPLHF,TGTGCCAGCAGTTACGTCCGGGTCGGCCTGATTTCACCCCTCCACTTT
NA,TRBJ2-7,few,TRBV24-1,CATSAERYPYEQYF,TGTGCCACCAGTGCCGAGCGGTATCCCTACGAGCAGTACTTC
NA,TRBJ1-6,many,TRBV2,CASRLQGPPLHF,TGTGCCAGCAGATTACAGGGACCACCCCTCCACTTT
NA,TRBJ2-1,many,TRBV3-1,CASSQDYLGAKDNEQFF,TGTGCCAGCAGCCAAGATTATCTGGGGGCAAAAGACAATGAGCAGTTCTTC
NA,TRBJ2-1,many,TRBV18,CASSPPQGRSYNEQFF,TGTGCCAGCTCACCACCCCAGGGGAGGTCCTACAATGAGCAGTTCTTC
TRBD1,TRBJ2-1,many,TRBV29-1,CSVRDRGRYNEQFF,TGCAGCGTTCGGGACAGGGGGCGGTACAATGAGCAGTTCTTC
NA,TRBJ1-1,many,TRBV24-1,CATSDLGSEAFF,TGTGCCACCAGTGACCTGGGAAGTGAAGCTTTCTTT
NA,TRBJ1-4,NA,TRBV11-2,CASSSQGTNEKLFF,TGTGCCAGCAGTTCACAGGGTACTAATGAAAAACTGTTTTTT
NA,TRBJ2-5,many,TRBV11-2,CASRVTGTKETQYF,TGTGCCAGCAGGGTGACAGGAACCAAAGAGACCCAGTACTTC
TRBD1,TRBJ2-1,once,TRBV2,CASSEGDRGIINEQFF,TGTGCCAGCAGTGAAGGGGACAGGGGGATTATCAATGAGCAGTTCTTC
TRBD2,TRBJ2-3,many,TRBV20-1,CSATSGATSTDTQYF,TGCAGTGCGACAAGCGGGGCTACTAGCACAGATACGCAGTATTTT
NA,TRBJ2-7,many,TRBV7-3,CASSSGAGSYEQYF,TGTGCCAGCAGCTCTGGGGCAGGGTCCTACGAGCAGTACTTC
NA,TRBJ2-7,NA,TRBV28,CASSFGEQYF,TGTGCCAGCAGTTTCGGAGAGCAGTACTTC
NA,TRBJ2-1,many,TRBV3-1,CASSQGFQSNNEQFF,TGTGCCAGCAGCCAAGGTTTCCAGAGTAACAATGAGCAGTTCTTC
TRBD2,TRBJ2-2,NA,TRBV6-1,CASSLAGSSGELFF,TGTGCCAGCAGTCTAGCGGGTTCGAGCGGGGAGCTGTTTTTT
TRBD1,TRBJ1-1,many,TRBV28,CAGGDRENTEAFF,TGTGCCGGGGGGGACAGGGAGAACACTGAAGCTTTCTTT
TRBD1,TRBJ2-7,few,TRBV7-9,CASSHGTGIYEQYF,TGTGCCAGCAGCCACGGGACAGGGATCTACGAGCAGTACTTC
TRBD1,TRBJ1-1,many,TRBV28,CASRIGQGAFF,TGTGCCAGCAGAATTGGACAGGGCGCTTTCTTT
TRBD1,TRBJ2-3,NA,TRBV6-2/TRBV6-3,CASSYDTGDTRYF,TGTGCCAGCAGTTACGACACAGGGGATACGCGGTATTTT
TRBD1,TRBJ1-1,NA,TRBV27,CASSPGTGYTEAFF,TGTGCCAGCAGTCCTGGGACAGGCTACACTGAAGCTTTCTTT
NA,TRBJ2-7,many,TRBV28,CASRPEGGDYEQYF,TGTGCCAGCAGACCCGAGGGGGGAGACTACGAGCAGTACTTC
TRBD1,TRBJ2-7,few,TRBV7-9,CASSYGQVRHEQYF,TGTGCCAGCAGCTATGGACAGGTTAGGCACGAGCAGTACTTC
TRBD1,TRBJ1-2,NA,TRBV27,CASSAKSGGWYGYTF,TGTGCCAGCAGCGCTAAGTCAGGGGGCTGGTATGGCTACACCTTC
NA,TRBJ2-5,NA,TRBV7-2,CASSFMVGHQETQYF,TGTGCCAGCAGCTTCATGGTGGGCCACCAAGAGACCCAGTACTTC
NA,TRBJ1-2,few,TRBV28,CASRGDGGGYTF,TGTGCCAGCAGGGGGGACGGGGGGGGCTACACCTTC
NA,TRBJ2-5,few,TRBV5-1,CASSLARGSQETQYF,TGCGCCAGCAGCTTGGCCCGGGGGTCCCAAGAGACCCAGTACTTC
TRBD1,TRBJ1-5,many,TRBV12-3/TRBV12-4,CASSFDREPGQPQHF,TGTGCCAGCAGTTTTGACAGGGAGCCAGGTCAGCCCCAGCATTTT
NA,TRBJ1-1,many,TRBV5-1,CASSLAPGGTEAFF,TGCGCCAGCAGCTTGGCCCCCGGAGGCACTGAAGCTTTCTTT
NA,TRBJ2-1,NA,TRBV28,CASTWQSASGYNEQFF,TGTGCCAGCACGTGGCAGTCGGCGAGCGGTTACAATGAGCAGTTCTTC